Listed here is a single TCR beta chain. This specimen comes from a study of regulatory T cells in long-lasting Graves disease. Time point in this sample: persistent/refractory GD, antithyroid drugs over 5 years with positive TRAb. RNA extracted from PBMCs served as the sequencing template. The CDR3 runs 18 residues. V gave up 0 bases and J gave up 7 bases, with 27 bases separating them. The germline V gene has CDR1 GTSNPN and CDR2 SVGIG (reference sequence). Arm-PCR of CDR3 regions and iRepertoire HTBI primers were the basis on which TCR beta libraries were built. Using its own MiXCR run on the multiplex PCR reads, TCRdb lists one record per CDR3 protein. This sample carries 500,000 to 800,000 distinct CDR3 sequences, around 30% of them seen once, and the ten largest clones take about 42%.

This specimen consisted of peripheral blood mononuclear cells (PBMCs), obtained when the disease was refractory, from a patient treated with antithyroid drugs. The rearrangement joins TRBV30 to TRBJ1-1; D uncertain. This sequence was found in a female donor with Graves disease. The CDR3 nucleotides are TGTGCCTGGAGTGTAGACCGTCAGAGACCGGCCCAAAACGGTGAAGCTTTCTTT. Translating gives CAWSVDRQRPAQNGEAFF.